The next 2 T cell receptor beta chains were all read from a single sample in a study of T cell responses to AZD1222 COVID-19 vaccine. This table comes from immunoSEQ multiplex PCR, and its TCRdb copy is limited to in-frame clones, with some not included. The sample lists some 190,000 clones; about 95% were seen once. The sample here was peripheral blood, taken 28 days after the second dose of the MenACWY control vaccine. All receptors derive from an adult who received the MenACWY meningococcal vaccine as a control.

The CDR3 sequence: CASSFGRTHSYEQYF. As DNA, the CDR3 is TGTGCCAGCAGCTTCGGCAGGACCCACTCCTACGAGCAGTACTTC. V is TRBV5-6 and J is TRBJ2-7; D not certain. Trimming left V 2 bases short and J 0 bases short, with 12 bases between. CDR1 and CDR2 from the germline V gene are SGHDT and YYEEEE. The CDR3 sequence is 15 residues long. The entire variable domain, with the rest obtained from reference TRBV5-6 and TRBJ2-7, is as follows: DAGVTQSPTHLIKTRGQQVTLRCSPKSGHDTVSWYQQALGQGPQFIFQYYEEEERQRGNFPDRFSGHQFPNYSSELNVNALLLGDSALYLCASSFGRTHSYEQYFGPGTRLTVT.

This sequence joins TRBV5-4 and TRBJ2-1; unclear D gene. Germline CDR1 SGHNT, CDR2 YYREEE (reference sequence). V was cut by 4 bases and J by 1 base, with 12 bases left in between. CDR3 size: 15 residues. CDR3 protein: CASSPETDSYNEQFF. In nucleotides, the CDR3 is TGTGCCAGCAGCCCGGAGACGGATTCCTACAATGAGCAGTTCTTC. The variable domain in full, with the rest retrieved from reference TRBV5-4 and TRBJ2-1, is ETGVTQSPTHLIKTRGQQVTLRCSSQSGHNTVSWYQQALGQGPQFIFQYYREEENGRGNFPPRFSGLQFPNYSSELNVNALELDDSALYLCASSPETDSYNEQFFGPGTRLTVL.